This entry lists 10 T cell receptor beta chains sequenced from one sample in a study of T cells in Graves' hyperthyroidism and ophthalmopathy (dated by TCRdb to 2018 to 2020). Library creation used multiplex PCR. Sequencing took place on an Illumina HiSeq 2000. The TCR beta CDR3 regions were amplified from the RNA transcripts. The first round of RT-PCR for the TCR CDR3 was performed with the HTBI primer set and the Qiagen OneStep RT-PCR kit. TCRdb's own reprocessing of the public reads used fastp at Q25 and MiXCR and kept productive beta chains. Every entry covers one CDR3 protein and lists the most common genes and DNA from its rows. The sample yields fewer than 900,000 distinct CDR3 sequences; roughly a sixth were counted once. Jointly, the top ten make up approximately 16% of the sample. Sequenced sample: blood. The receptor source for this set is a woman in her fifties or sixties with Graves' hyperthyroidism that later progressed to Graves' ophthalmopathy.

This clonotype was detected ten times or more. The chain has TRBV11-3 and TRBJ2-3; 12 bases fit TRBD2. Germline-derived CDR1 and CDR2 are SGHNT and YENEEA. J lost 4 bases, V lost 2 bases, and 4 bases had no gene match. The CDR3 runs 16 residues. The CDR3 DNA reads TGTGCCAGCAGCTTACCTAGCGGGGGGGCCTCAGATACGCAGTATTTT. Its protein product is CASSLPSGGASDTQYF.

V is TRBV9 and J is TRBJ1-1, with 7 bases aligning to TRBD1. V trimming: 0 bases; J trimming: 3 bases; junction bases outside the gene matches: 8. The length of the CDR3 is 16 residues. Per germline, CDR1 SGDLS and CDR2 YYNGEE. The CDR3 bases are TGTGCCAGCAGCGTAGGAGAGGCAGGGGGGTACACTGAAGCTTTCTTT. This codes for CASSVGEAGGYTEAFF. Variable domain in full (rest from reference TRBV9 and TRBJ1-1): DSGVTQTPKHLITATGQRVTLRCSPRSGDLSVYWYQQSLDQGLQFLIQYYNGEERAKGNILERFSAQQFPDLHSELNLSSLELGDSALYFCASSVGEAGGYTEAFFGQGTRLTVV.

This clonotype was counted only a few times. The DNA of the CDR3 is TGTGCCAGCACCCACCCGAGGACAGGCCTCGGAACTGAAGCTTTCTTT. This codes for CASTHPRTGLGTEAFF. V gene TRBV2 combines with J gene TRBJ1-1, with 7 bases fitting TRBD1. There are 16 residues in the CDR3. The V and J ends lost 7 bases and 5 bases, in that order; junction bases with no gene match: 16. The germline gives CDR1 SNHLY, CDR2 FYNNEI.

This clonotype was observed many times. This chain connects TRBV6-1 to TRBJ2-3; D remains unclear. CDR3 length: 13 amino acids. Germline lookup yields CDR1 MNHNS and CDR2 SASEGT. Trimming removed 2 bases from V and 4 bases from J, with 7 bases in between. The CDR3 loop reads CASSEFWADTQYF. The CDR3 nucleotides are TGTGCCAGCAGTGAATTTTGGGCAGATACGCAGTATTTT.

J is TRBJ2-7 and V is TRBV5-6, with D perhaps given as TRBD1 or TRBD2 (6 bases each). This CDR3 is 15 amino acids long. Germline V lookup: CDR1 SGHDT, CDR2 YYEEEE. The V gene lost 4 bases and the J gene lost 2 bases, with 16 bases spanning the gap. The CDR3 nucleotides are TGTGCCAGCAGCGCGTTGGGGGGCCCTACCTACGAGCAGTACTTC. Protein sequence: CASSALGGPTYEQYF.

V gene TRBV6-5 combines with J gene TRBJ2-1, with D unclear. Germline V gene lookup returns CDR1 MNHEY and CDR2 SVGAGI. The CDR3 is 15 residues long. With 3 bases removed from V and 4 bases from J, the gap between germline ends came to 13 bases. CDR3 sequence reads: CASSYRLPVYNEQFF. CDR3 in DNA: TGTGCCAGCAGTTATCGACTCCCGGTGTACAATGAGCAGTTCTTC.

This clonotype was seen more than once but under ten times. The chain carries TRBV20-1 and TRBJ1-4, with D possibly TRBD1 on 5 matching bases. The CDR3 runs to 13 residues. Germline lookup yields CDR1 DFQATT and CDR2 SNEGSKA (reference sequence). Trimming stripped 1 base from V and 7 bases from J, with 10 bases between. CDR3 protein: CSARVGGGEKLFF. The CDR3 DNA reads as TGCAGTGCTAGAGTCGGGGGGGGTGAAAAACTGTTTTTT.

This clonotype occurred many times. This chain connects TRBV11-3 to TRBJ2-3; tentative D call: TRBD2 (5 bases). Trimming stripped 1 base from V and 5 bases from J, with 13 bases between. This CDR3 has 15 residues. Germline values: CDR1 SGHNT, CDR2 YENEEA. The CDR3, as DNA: TGTGCCAGCAGCTTAGGAGGGCAGCTTCGAGATACGCAGTATTTT. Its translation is CASSLGGQLRDTQYF.

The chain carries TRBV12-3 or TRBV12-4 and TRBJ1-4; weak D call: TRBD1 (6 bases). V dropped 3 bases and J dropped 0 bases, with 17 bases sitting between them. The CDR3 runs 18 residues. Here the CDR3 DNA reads TGTGCCAGCAGTTTCGGGACACGTAGAAGAGCAACTAATGAAAAACTGTTTTTT. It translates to CASSFGTRRRATNEKLFF.

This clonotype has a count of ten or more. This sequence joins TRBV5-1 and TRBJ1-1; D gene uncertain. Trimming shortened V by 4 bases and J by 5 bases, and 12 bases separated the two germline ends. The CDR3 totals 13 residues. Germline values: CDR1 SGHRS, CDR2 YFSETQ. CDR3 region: CASSRPGWTEAFF. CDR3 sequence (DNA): TGCGCCAGCAGCCGACCGGGGTGGACTGAAGCTTTCTTT. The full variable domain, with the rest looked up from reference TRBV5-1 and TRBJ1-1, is KAGVTQTPRYLIKTRGQQVTLSCSPISGHRSVSWYQQTPGQGLQFLFEYFSETQRNKGNFPGRFSGRQFSNSRSEMNVSTLELGDSALYLCASSRPGWTEAFFGQGTRLTVV.